These 18 T cell receptor beta chains originate from one sample sequenced in a study of shared clonotypes between healthy human individuals. Measured with immunoSEQ multiplex PCR; TCRdb has only the in-frame clones, and not every one. The sample lists 2 million to 2.5 million clones, roughly 92% occurring once. Sequencing was done on a sample of naive CD4+ T cells from PBMCs. Documented subset: CD45RA+ positively selected. All receptors derive from a man between 18 and 29 years old in good health. Some clones in this sample may be carry-over from other donors' samples.

This chain joins TRBV29-1 and TRBJ1-1; D remains ambiguous. Deletions cut 0 bases from V and 2 bases from J, with 25 bases between. This CDR3 has 19 residues. Germline V lookup: CDR1 SQVTM, CDR2 ANQGSEA. CDR3 in DNA: TGCAGCGTTGAAGACCAATCTGCGTATGGCAGGACCTCTAACACTGAAGCTTTCTTT. As protein: CSVEDQSAYGRTSNTEAFF.

The J gene is TRBJ2-2, the V gene TRBV7-6, with a tentative D call TRBD2 (6 bases). Trimming shortened V by 7 bases and J by 2 bases, and 8 bases separated the two germline ends. The length of the CDR3 is 13 residues. The germline gives CDR1 SGHVS, CDR2 FNYEAQ. The CDR3 is CASTTRNTGELFF. DNA for the CDR3: TGTGCCAGCACGACTAGAAACACCGGGGAGCTGTTTTTT.

The J gene is TRBJ1-3, the V gene TRBV19; D ambiguous. The CDR3 has 17 amino acids. CDR1 and CDR2 (germline): LNHDA, SQIVND (reference sequence). With 9 bases removed from V and 0 bases from J, the gap between germline ends came to 21 bases. The CDR3 DNA sequence: TGTGCCAGCAGCCAGGAGGGAACCCGCGGCTCTGGAAACACCATATATTTT. It is translated as CASSQEGTRGSGNTIYF.

This chain links TRBV7-2 with TRBJ2-2, with D possibly being TRBD1 (5 bases). The CDR3 extends over 14 amino acids. Trimming took off 5 bases at V and 4 bases at J, with 11 bases between the two ends. Germline V gene lookup returns CDR1 SGHTA and CDR2 FQGNSA. The CDR3 reads CASSAYRITGELFF. DNA for the CDR3: TGTGCCAGCAGCGCCTACAGGATCACCGGGGAGCTGTTTTTT.

The rearrangement joins TRBV5-1 to TRBJ1-5, with a weak D call TRBD1 (6 bases). CDR1 is SGHRS, CDR2 YFSETQ, per germline. The CDR3 is 15 amino acids. The V gene lost 2 bases and the J gene lost 4 bases, with 13 bases spanning the gap. Here the CDR3 reads CASSLQGVGNQPQHF. The DNA for the CDR3 is TGCGCCAGCAGCTTACAGGGAGTTGGGAATCAGCCCCAGCATTTT. Using reference TRBV5-1 and TRBJ1-5 for the parts outside the CDR3, the full variable domain is KAGVTQTPRYLIKTRGQQVTLSCSPISGHRSVSWYQQTPGQGLQFLFEYFSETQRNKGNFPGRFSGRQFSNSRSEMNVSTLELGDSALYLCASSLQGVGNQPQHFGDGTRLSIL.

The table lists this clone with a count of one. J is TRBJ2-3 and V is TRBV10-1; no reliable D call. In germline, CDR1 is WNHNN, CDR2 SYGVQD (reference sequence). Trimming pared 5 bases from V and 0 bases from J, leaving 9 bases between. CDR3 length: 14 amino acids. The DNA of the CDR3 is TGCGCCAGCAGTCCCGGGCAGAGCACAGATACGCAGTATTTT. Protein: CASSPGQSTDTQYF.

This rearrangement joins TRBV28 to TRBJ2-1; weak D call: TRBD1 (6 bases). Germline V gene lookup returns CDR1 MDHEN and CDR2 SYDVKM. This CDR3 contains 15 residues. V gave up 6 bases and J gave up 4 bases, with 16 bases separating them. This chain's CDR3 is CASSSRDTNYNEQFF. The CDR3 nucleotides read TGTGCCAGCAGCTCCCGGGACACCAATTACAATGAGCAGTTCTTC.

The chain has TRBV5-4 and TRBJ1-2, with TRBD1 matching over 9 bases. The length of the CDR3 is 15 residues. Germline trimming cut 3 bases from V and 7 bases from J; bases unmatched to any gene: 10. Germline values: CDR1 SGHNT, CDR2 YYREEE (reference sequence). CDR3 residues: CASSSPGQGALGYTF. DNA of the CDR3: TGTGCCAGCAGCTCCCCGGGACAGGGAGCCCTTGGCTACACCTTC.

The chain recombines TRBV5-5 with TRBJ2-7; D is unclear. CDR1 is SGHKS, CDR2 YYEKEE, per germline (reference sequence). V dropped 4 bases and J dropped 9 bases, with 20 bases sitting between them. This CDR3 contains 14 residues. The chain's CDR3 is CASSRPPGEPGQYF. In DNA form, the CDR3 reads TGTGCCAGCAGCCGTCCGCCGGGCGAACCGGGGCAGTACTTC.

V is TRBV10-2 and J is TRBJ2-1; 9 nucleotides match TRBD2. Germline V CDR1 and CDR2: WSHSY, SAAADI. This CDR3 spans 16 amino acids. J was trimmed by 5 bases and V by 3 bases; bases with no gene match: 8. The CDR3 DNA is TGCGCCAGCAGTGATGGGCGGGAGGGCGTGAACAATGAGCAGTTCTTC. Amino acids: CASSDGREGVNNEQFF.

The chain couples TRBV18 to TRBJ2-7, with 7 bases identical to TRBD2. After removal of 2 bases from V and 5 bases from J, the junction contained 6 bases not matched to a gene. The CDR3 contains 14 residues. Germline assignment: CDR1 KGHSH and CDR2 LQKENI. The CDR3 bases are TGTGCCAGCTCACCATGGCGGGAGACTCACGAGCAGTACTTC. It yields the protein CASSPWRETHEQYF.

Written as DNA, the CDR3 is TGTGCCAGCAGCTTTACTAGCGGGAGTTTTGACATTCAGTACTTC. This encodes CASSFTSGSFDIQYF. The chain joins TRBV11-2 to TRBJ2-4; 11 nucleotides agree with TRBD2. Germline lookup yields CDR1 SGHAT and CDR2 FQNNGV. This CDR3 has 15 amino acids. V gave up 3 bases and J gave up 8 bases; unmatched junction bases: 6.

The chain carries TRBV10-3 and TRBJ2-5; weak D call: TRBD2 (6 bases). Between the trimmed V and J ends, which lost 4 bases and 5 bases, there was a span of 14 bases. There are 14 residues in the CDR3. Germline CDR1 reads ENHRY; CDR2 reads SYGVKD. CDR3 sequence: CAISARLGGETQYF. DNA of the CDR3: TGTGCCATCAGTGCCAGACTAGGCGGGGAGACCCAGTACTTC.

A remark on this clone: This sample also contains other DNA sequences that code for the same CDR3. The genes are TRBV19 and TRBJ2-5; TRBD1 matches 10 bases. The CDR3 totals 13 residues. Germline assignment: CDR1 LNHDA and CDR2 SQIVND (reference sequence). The J segment lost 5 bases and the V segment lost 5 bases, leaving 2 bases of the junction unmatched. Here the CDR3 reads CASSDRGRETQYF. The DNA for the CDR3 is TGTGCCAGTAGTGACAGGGGGCGTGAGACCCAGTACTTC.

CDR3 DNA: TGCGCCAGCAGAACGGCCCCCATGAACACTGAAGCTTTCTTT. It is translated as CASRTAPMNTEAFF. The chain recombines TRBV5-1 with TRBJ1-1; D gene unclear. Germline CDR1 SGHRS, CDR2 YFSETQ. V gave up 5 bases and J gave up 0 bases, with 11 bases separating them. This CDR3 spans 14 amino acids.

The rearrangement links TRBV28 to TRBJ1-3; TRBD1 matches 10 bases. Germline values: CDR1 MDHEN, CDR2 SYDVKM. The CDR3 totals 14 residues. V trimming: 6 bases; J trimming: 3 bases; junction bases outside the gene matches: 2. The CDR3 DNA follows: TGTGCCAGCAGAGGACAGGGGGATGGAAACACCATATATTTT. The encoded protein is CASRGQGDGNTIYF.

The J gene is TRBJ1-1, the V gene TRBV25-1; 12 nucleotides match TRBD1. V was pared by 4 bases and J by 2 bases, with 8 bases of the junction left unmatched. Germline assignment: CDR1 MGHDK and CDR2 SYGVNS. The CDR3 spans 17 residues. The CDR3, as DNA: TGTGCCAGCAGTGCGCTTTCCGGGACAGGGGGCAACACTGAAGCTTTCTTT. Translating it yields CASSALSGTGGNTEAFF.

The chain uses TRBV10-3 and TRBJ1-1, with 9 bases matching TRBD1. Trimming at V came to 2 bases and at J to 4 bases, leaving 8 bases not matched to a gene. The CDR3 consists of 16 residues. Germline-derived CDR1 and CDR2 are ENHRY and SYGVKD. CDR3 protein: CAISEPYRGRGTEAFF. In DNA, the CDR3 is TGTGCCATCAGTGAGCCGTACAGGGGGCGGGGCACTGAAGCTTTCTTT.